This T cell receptor (beta chain) was profiled in a study of blood T cell repertoires in COVID-19. Study-level background: From the United States, Italy and Spain came samples of acute and convalescent COVID-19. From T cells, B-cell-depleted T cells, or PBMCs came the material, which was cDNA or gDNA.

The CDR3 runs 16 residues. Germline V gene lookup returns CDR1 SGHVS and CDR2 FQNEAQ. The V end was cut by 1 base, the J end by 3 bases, with 16 bases between. Some clones are missing from TCRdb's copy, which holds only in-frame ones; the method was immunoSEQ multiplex PCR. The repertoire holds about 140,000 clones, over 65% seen once, with around 16% in the top ten. The chain employs TRBV7-8 and TRBJ2-7; maybe TRBD2 (5 bases). The sequence came from a man aged 45-65 years with acute or convalescent COVID-19. Source material: peripheral blood. The CDR3 is CASSLEASSGLYEQYF. CDR3 DNA sequence: TGTGCCAGCAGCTTAGAGGCGAGCAGTGGACTCTACGAGCAGTACTTC.